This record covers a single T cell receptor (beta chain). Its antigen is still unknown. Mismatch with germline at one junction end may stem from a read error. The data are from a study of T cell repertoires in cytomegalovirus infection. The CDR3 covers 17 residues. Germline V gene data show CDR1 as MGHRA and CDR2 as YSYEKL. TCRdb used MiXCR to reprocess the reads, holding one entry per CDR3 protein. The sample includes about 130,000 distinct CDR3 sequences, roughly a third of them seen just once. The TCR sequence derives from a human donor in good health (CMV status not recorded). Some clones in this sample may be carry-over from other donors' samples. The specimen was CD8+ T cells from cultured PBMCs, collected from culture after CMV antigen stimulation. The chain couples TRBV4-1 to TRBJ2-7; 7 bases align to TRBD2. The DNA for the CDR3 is TGTGCCAGCAGCCAAGCAATAGAGCTAGCGGTGACCTACGAGCAGTACTTC. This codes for CASSQAIELAVTYEQYF.